This T cell receptor beta chain was captured in a study of early T cells in non-severe SARS-CoV-2 infection. Study-level background: Unpaired chains resulted from sequencing bulk RNA of unsorted whole blood. Findings and limits, study-wide: Matches to VDJdb favored anti-spike CD8 responses and missed private and CD4 specificities.

This CDR3 region has 14 residues. J lost 6 bases, V lost 2 bases, and 2 bases had no gene match. In germline, CDR1 is MNHNY, CDR2 SVGAGI (reference sequence). This clonotype has ten or more counts. Antigen unknown. Unique molecular identifiers were affixed to single, distinct cDNA molecules. TCRdb re-derived calls from the 5' RACE reads in MiXCR, one entry per CDR3 protein. The sample yields about 30,000 distinct CDR3 sequences, under 6.5% seen once. Sequencing input: whole blood. The receptor was isolated from an adult who was a healthcare worker with PCR-confirmed SARS-CoV-2 infection or an uninfected control (not recorded which). The chain is built from TRBV6-6 and TRBJ2-1; 9 nucleotides agree with TRBD2. The CDR3 here is CASSYVAGANEQFF. The CDR3 bases are TGTGCCAGCAGTTACGTAGCGGGGGCCAATGAGCAGTTCTTC.